One sample yielded the 8 T cell receptor beta chains listed below, sequenced in a study of graft-versus-host responses after intestinal transplantation. Their antigens are not known. The assay was immunoSEQ multiplex PCR, and TCRdb's table has in-frame clones only and misses some. The sample contains about 100,000 clones, roughly 87% of which appear only once. This sample comprised unstimulated CD4+ T cells sorted from spleen or lymph node cells, obtained before transplant. Receptors were obtained from a human donor who was the organ donor for an intestinal transplant.

The J gene is TRBJ1-6, the V gene TRBV5-4; 8 bases fit TRBD1. The V segment lost 0 bases and the J segment 12 bases; nucleotides outside the gene matches: 8. Germline values: CDR1 SGHNT, CDR2 YYREEE (reference sequence). CDR3 length: 15 residues. CDR3 loop: CASSLGRGPYEPLHF. CDR3 DNA: TGTGCCAGCAGCTTGGGCAGGGGGCCCTATGAACCCCTCCACTTT.

The chain carries TRBV27 and TRBJ1-2, with 10 nucleotides matching TRBD1. In germline, CDR1 is MNHEY, CDR2 SMNVEV (reference sequence). CDR3 length equals 17 residues. Trimming at V came to 7 bases and at J to 5 bases, leaving 16 bases not matched to a gene. CDR3 sequence: CASTLTSRDRGLYGYTF. The CDR3 DNA follows: TGTGCCAGCACCCTTACCTCAAGGGACAGGGGACTTTATGGCTACACCTTC.

This rearrangement joins TRBV5-1 to TRBJ2-7; D may be TRBD2 (5 bases). The CDR3 is made up of 14 amino acids. V lost 4 bases, J lost 5 bases, and 16 bases lay in between. Germline CDR1 and CDR2: SGHRS and YFSETQ. CDR3 bases: TGCGCCAGCAGCACCAACCGAGAGGGCCACGAGCAGTACTTC. The encoded protein is CASSTNREGHEQYF.

This chain uses TRBV5-6 with TRBJ2-1; the D gene could be TRBD1 or TRBD2 (5 bases each). CDR1 and CDR2 from the germline V gene are SGHDT and YYEEEE. V was trimmed by 2 bases and J by 8 bases, leaving 11 bases between them. The CDR3 totals 13 residues. The CDR3 DNA is TGTGCCAGCAGCTTCACTAGGGGCTATGAGCAGTTCTTC. Translated, it gives CASSFTRGYEQFF.

The chain joins TRBV9 to TRBJ2-1, with D possibly matching TRBD1 (6 bases). CDR3 length: 14 residues. Per germline, CDR1 SGDLS and CDR2 YYNGEE. V shed 0 bases and J shed 7 bases, with 11 bases lying between them. CDR3 sequence (DNA): TGTGCCAGCAGCGTAGGGACAACAGGGAATGAGCAGTTCTTC. Its translation is CASSVGTTGNEQFF.

This chain links TRBV2 with TRBJ1-2; the D gene is possibly TRBD1 (6 bases). CDR1 and CDR2 from the germline V gene are SNHLY and FYNNEI. This CDR3 is built from 12 residues. V was trimmed by 4 bases and J by 4 bases, leaving 7 bases between them. This chain's CDR3 is CASSAGVYGYTF. The CDR3 DNA follows: TGTGCCAGCAGTGCAGGGGTCTATGGCTACACCTTC. Full variable domain (remainder filled in from reference TRBV2 and TRBJ1-2): EPEVTQTPSHQVTQMGQEVILRCVPISNHLYFYWYRQILGQKVEFLVSFYNNEISEKSEIFDDQFSVERPDGSNFTLKIRSTKLEDSAMYFCASSAGVYGYTFGSGTRLTVV.

The rearrangement joins TRBV18 to TRBJ2-1; tentatively, D is TRBD1 (5 bases). Trimming took 3 bases from V and 0 from J, leaving 12 bases between them. Germline V gives CDR1 KGHSH, CDR2 LQKENI. The CDR3 contains 16 residues. CDR3 bases: TGTGCCAGCTCACCGGGGCCCGCGAGCTCCTACAATGAGCAGTTCTTC. Translated: CASSPGPASSYNEQFF.

This chain uses TRBV11-2 with TRBJ1-3; unclear D gene. This CDR3 comprises 13 residues. Trimming left V 3 bases short and J 4 bases short, with 7 bases between. Germline lookup yields CDR1 SGHAT and CDR2 FQNNGV. Here the CDR3 DNA reads TGTGCCAGCAGCTTCGTTGGCGGAAACACCATATATTTT. Residues: CASSFVGGNTIYF.